The clone carrying this T cell receptor (beta chain) appeared many times. This sample was included in a study of Graves' ophthalmopathy and Graves' hyperthyroidism. Deletions cut 1 base from V and 2 bases from J, with 9 bases between. This CDR3 spans 13 amino acids. In germline, CDR1 is GTSNPN, CDR2 SVGIG (reference sequence). Amplification of TCR beta CDR3 regions used RNA transcripts. An opening RT-PCR round employed HTBI primers and preceded a second-round multiplex PCR. TCRdb analysed the multiplex PCR reads with MiXCR anew, one entry per CDR3 protein. Found here are some 520,000 distinct CDR3 sequences, under 15% of them singletons; the top ten hold approximately 9.8%.

The TCR originated in a woman aged 25 to 39 with Graves' ophthalmopathy. Sequenced material: blood. The chain combines TRBV30 with TRBJ2-7; D not certain. The CDR3 region has the DNA TGTGCCTGGAGTGACTACAAGGCCTACGAGCAGTACTTC. Encoded protein: CAWSDYKAYEQYF.